These T cell receptor beta chains were read from a single sample in a study of OX40 agonist ivuxolimab in advanced cancers. TCRdb keeps only in-frame clones here, not all; method: immunoSEQ multiplex PCR. The sample has some 45,000 clones, 70% to 85% seen once. Specimen: CD4+ or CD8+ T cells sorted from blood, collected in a trial of the OX40 agonist ivuxolimab. All receptors derive from an adult with an advanced solid tumor such as melanoma, head and neck, liver or kidney cancer. Both conserved end residues are part of each CDR3. Fields, in order: V gene, D gene, J gene, clone size, CDR3 protein, CDR3 DNA. D genes are given only for firm matches. The size of a clone is reported for some rows only, either as once, few or many, or as a class for expanded clones.

>TRBV7-8|-|TRBJ1-1|once
CASSLAPNTEAFF
TGTGCCAGCAGCTTAGCCCCTAACACTGAAGCTTTCTTT
>TRBV7-6|-|TRBJ1-2|-
CASSPEDNYGYTF
TGTGCCAGCAGCCCCGAGGACAACTATGGCTACACCTTC
>TRBV11-2|-|TRBJ1-2|-
CASTRQMGFSYGYTF
TGTGCCAGCACCCGGCAGATGGGTTTTTCCTATGGCTACACCTTC
>TRBV10-1|TRBD2|TRBJ2-1|-
CASRGSGIYNEQFF
TGCGCCAGCAGAGGGAGCGGGATCTACAATGAGCAGTTCTTC
>TRBV7-2|-|TRBJ2-2|-
CASRPGTGELFF
TGTGCCAGCAGGCCCGGGACCGGGGAGCTGTTTTTT
>TRBV2|TRBD1|TRBJ1-4|-
CASTYTGTEGEKLFF
TGTGCCAGCACCTATACCGGGACAGAGGGAGAAAAACTGTTTTTT
>TRBV18|TRBD1|TRBJ2-7|-
CASSPRTGGEQYF
TGTGCCAGCTCACCCCGGACAGGGGGCGAGCAGTACTTC
>TRBV6-6|TRBD1|TRBJ2-7|-
CASSPGTAKTYF
TGTGCCAGCAGTCCCGGGACAGCCAAAACGTACTTC
>TRBV2|-|TRBJ2-1|-
CASSVTLSSYNEQFF
TGTGCCAGCAGTGTGACTCTGAGCTCCTACAATGAGCAGTTCTTC
>TRBV10-2|TRBD1|TRBJ2-3|-
CASSDRTGVGTDTQYF
TGCGCCAGCAGTGACCGGACAGGGGTTGGCACAGATACGCAGTATTTT
>TRBV19|-|TRBJ2-3|-
CASSPGARSTDTQYF
TGTGCCAGTTCCCCCGGAGCGCGGTCCACAGATACGCAGTATTTT
>TRBV7-8|-|TRBJ1-2|-
CASSRTANYGYTF
TGTGCCAGCAGCAGAACAGCGAACTATGGCTACACCTTC
>TRBV29-1|-|TRBJ2-5|-
CSVDESGQETQYF
TGCAGCGTTGATGAGTCGGGACAAGAGACCCAGTACTTC
>TRBV5-6|TRBD2|TRBJ2-2|-
CASSLPGLAVNSGELFF
TGTGCCAGCAGTCTGCCGGGACTAGCGGTTAATTCCGGGGAGCTGTTTTTT
>TRBV15|TRBD2|TRBJ2-3|-
CATSSRRGYTDTQYF
TGTGCCACCAGCAGTCGGCGGGGGTACACAGATACGCAGTATTTT
>TRBV6-6|TRBD1|TRBJ1-1|-
CASSPQGATSEAFF
TGTGCCAGCAGTCCACAGGGGGCAACCTCTGAAGCTTTCTTT
>TRBV9|-|TRBJ2-1|few
CASSVDRVRNEQFF
TGTGCCAGCAGCGTAGATAGGGTACGGAATGAGCAGTTCTTC
>TRBV7-6|-|TRBJ2-5|-
CASSLVGGSSGETQYF
TGTGCCAGCAGCTTAGTAGGGGGGTCGAGCGGGGAGACCCAGTACTTC
>TRBV7-3|-|TRBJ2-2|-
CASSLKGFNTGELFF
TGTGCCAGCAGCTTAAAGGGCTTCAACACCGGGGAGCTGTTTTTT
>TRBV6-5|-|TRBJ2-7|-
CASSPRGLYSYEQYF
TGTGCCAGCAGCCCCCGGGGGCTCTACTCCTACGAGCAGTACTTC
>TRBV10-1|-|TRBJ2-1|-
CASSDSVGLQFF
TGCGCCAGCAGTGATAGTGTGGGGCTGCAGTTCTTC
>TRBV7-6|TRBD2|TRBJ2-7|-
CASSLGTSGSYEQYF
TGTGCCAGCAGCCTCGGGACTAGCGGGAGTTACGAGCAGTACTTC
>TRBV18|-|TRBJ1-1|-
CASSSPVTGLNTEAFF
TGTGCCAGCTCATCCCCCGTCACAGGGTTGAACACTGAAGCTTTCTTT
>TRBV4-1|-|TRBJ1-1|-
CASSQEGLGSENTEAFF
TGCGCCAGCAGCCAAGAAGGATTAGGTAGTGAGAACACTGAAGCTTTCTTT
>TRBV5-3|-|TRBJ2-7|-
CARSLEGRNPYEQYF
TGTGCCAGAAGCTTGGAGGGGCGGAACCCCTACGAGCAGTACTTC
>TRBV5-1|-|TRBJ1-2|few
CASSGGAYGYTF
TGCGCCAGCAGCGGGGGAGCCTATGGCTACACCTTC
>TRBV7-3|-|TRBJ2-2|once
CASRRDRIAGELFF
TGTGCCAGCAGACGGGACCGGATCGCCGGGGAGCTGTTTTTT
>TRBV7-3|-|TRBJ1-1|-
CASIKPGTRNTEAFF
TGTGCCAGCATCAAACCCGGGACACGAAACACTGAAGCTTTCTTT
>TRBV14|-|TRBJ2-7|-
CASSQATSRGKWYF
TGTGCCAGCAGCCAAGCGACTTCACGGGGGAAGTGGTACTTC
>TRBV19|TRBD2|TRBJ2-1|once
CASMKAGGRGEQFF
TGTGCCAGTATGAAGGCGGGAGGGCGAGGTGAGCAGTTCTTC
>TRBV19|-|TRBJ1-1|-
CASSIAQDTEAFF
TGTGCCAGTAGTATCGCACAGGACACTGAAGCTTTCTTT